This TCR beta chain derives from a study of human T cells and chemical hapten exposure. Study summary: Weekly diphenylcyclopropenone doses were given to patients' scalps across the roughly 24-week study. Patients, predominantly female, presented with alopecia areata, totalis or universalis. Findings of the study overall: Every donor had alopecia, and their immune response may therefore differ from healthy people's.

The ends were cut back, 1 base at V and 6 bases at J, with 8 bases in the middle. CDR3 size: 13 residues. Looked up from germline, CDR1 is SGHDT and CDR2 is YYEEEE. The time point here: pre-sensitization, week 0. Documented treatment: therapeutic diphenylcyclopropenone sensitization with weekly scalp DPC. The library tagged individual cDNA molecules with unique molecular identifiers. MiXCR was run by TCRdb on the RACE reads, yielding one entry per CDR3 protein. Of 300,000 to 450,000 distinct CDR3 sequences in the sample, 4% to 6% are singletons; the top ten hold 2.5% to 3%. This clonotype was seen more than once but under ten times. Its target is unknown.

The J gene is TRBJ2-1, the V gene TRBV5-6, with D possibly being TRBD2 (6 bases). The TCR sequence derives from a woman aged 45-65 years with alopecia areata. Some clones in this sample may be carry-over from other donors' samples. The material sequenced was whole blood, taken in connection with sensitization to the hapten diphenylcyclopropenone (DPC). CDR3 DNA sequence: TGTGCCAGCAGCTTGTATAGCGGCAATGAGCAGTTCTTC. It yields the protein CASSLYSGNEQFF.